This record looks at one T cell receptor (beta chain) sequence and its context. This clonotype was recorded many times. Its recognized antigen is unknown. No base quality values were provided; no much bigger clone lies one nucleotide off. V is clipped by 0 bases and J by 7 bases, and the sequence between their germline boundaries is 11 bases long. Reading from cysteine to phenylalanine, the CDR3 counts 13 amino acids. Only the CDR3 part of the read is kept: 39 bases, read in frame from the first base. CDR1 and CDR2 are read off the germline V gene as SGDLS and YYNGEE. This entry belongs to a study of identical twins (dated by TCRdb to the mid-2010s). Describing the broader study: To test whether fetal clonotypes persist, the study used deep sequencing on TCR alpha and beta repertoires from monozygotic twins, unrelated adults of various ages, and cord blood. Replicate twin experiments were performed at different times using different library preparation protocols to rule out contamination.

All donors were healthy Caucasians. The researchers also sequenced three unrelated adults who were not twins: a male aged 18 to 29, a male aged 50 to 60, and a female aged 50 to 60. Miltenyi CD45RO+ enrichment and human naive T-cell isolation kits were used to isolate memory (CD45RO+) and naive T cells from PBMC. Beyond this particular receptor, the publication reports: Compared with coincidental sharing between unrelated individuals, an excess of low generation-probability sequences was observed among out-of-frame TCR alpha sequences shared between twins. Invariant T cells such as MAIT and iNKT could partly confound zero-insertion analyses, although diverse VJ usage argued against such confounding for most clonotypes. Abundant cord blood beta clonotypes carried fewer insertions; young adult naive repertoires showed a weaker similar trend, while memory repertoires showed none. Out-of-frame TCR alpha sharing in monozygotic twins was systematically underestimated by recombination models, whereas sharing between unrelated individuals was in agreement with the recombination models. In beta out-of-frame sequences, excess twin sharing was weaker, because having fewer shared sequences lowered the signal-to-noise ratio. Conclusions relied on cross-sectional statistical analysis, since the same donors could not be followed over many years.

The library came from 5' RACE. Sequenced using an Illumina HiSeq 2000. A universal primer binding site was added through template switching, and the final cDNA carried a unique molecular identifier so that TCR cDNA molecules could be counted accurately. First-strand cDNA for TCR alpha and beta chains was synthesized from specific primers in the conserved constant-segment region. To control for contamination, every cDNA library was double barcoded, receiving both a SMART-Mk sample barcode and Illumina barcodes. TruSeq adapter sequences, together with Illumina sample barcodes, were added in two successive PCR steps. The TCR alpha and beta cDNA libraries were sequenced on the Illumina HiSeq platform using custom primers. As for the authors' bioinformatics: Raw reads were processed with MiGEC to extract unique molecular identifiers, and MiXCR was used to determine CDR3 positions. For each individual, recombination models were inferred using an EM algorithm with the repgenHMM and IGoR tools. Shared clonotypes were analyzed with the tcR package in R, and sharing was normalized by the product of cloneset sizes. To study raw recombination free of thymic and clonal selection effects, out-of-frame nonproductive sequences were analyzed. The public reads were run again by TCRdb, first through fastp at Q25 and then through MiXCR, and only productive beta chains were kept. Merged by CDR3 protein, the rows form single entries marked with the most common genes and DNA. TCRdb's processing, not the authors', yielded these V and J calls. The sample table lists 640,000 or so distinct CDR3 sequences, over 5% of them with a count of one. Together, the top ten hold around 2% of the sample.

The receptor was isolated from a man younger than 35 in good health. The V and J segments used are TRBV9 and TRBJ2-7, with no confidently assigned D gene. The material sequenced was naive T cells sorted from blood. The intended sense of this specimen's cell subset or site label: cells isolated with a human naive T-cell isolation kit. For the CDR3, the sequence is CASSVDRWGEQYF. The DNA reads as follows: TGTGCCAGCAGCGTAGATCGGTGGGGAGAGCAGTACTTC.